This T cell receptor (beta chain) came from a study of T cell changes during pregnancy in multiple sclerosis. CDR3 length equals 16 residues. Germline CDR1 is SGHVS and CDR2 is FQNEAQ. V lost 1 base and J lost 5, with 17 bases in between. Method: immunoSEQ multiplex PCR; TCRdb's copy keeps in-frame clones and lacks some. Of under 95,000 clones listed, around 90% are singletons. The clonotype was recovered from a female donor with multiple sclerosis, enrolled in a pregnancy study. The chain couples TRBV7-8 to TRBJ1-1, with a tentative D call TRBD1 (6 bases). The sequenced sample was peripheral blood, obtained in the second trimester of pregnancy. The DNA of the CDR3 is TGTGCCAGCAGCTTAGAGAGACAGGCCAAATATACTGAAGCTTTCTTT. Protein: CASSLERQAKYTEAFF.